This entry describes one T cell receptor (beta chain). This specimen comes from a study of blood T cell repertoires in COVID-19. The overall study: Samples representing acute and convalescent COVID-19 were sourced from the United States, Italy and Spain. The analysed material was cDNA or gDNA that came from T cells, B-cell-depleted T cells, or PBMCs.

Trimming removed 0 bases from V and 4 bases from J, with 22 bases in between. This CDR3 is 18 amino acids long. The V gene's germline CDR1 is SGHRS and CDR2 YFSETQ. Authors' methods: Estimation of nucleated cell counts was performed using reference gene primer amplification. The method was immunoSEQ multiplex PCR; TCRdb's version includes in-frame clones alone and lacks a portion of them. V and J calls and clone size are those listed in that table; D and trimming were worked out from the DNA. The table lists 250,000 to 300,000 clones, around 89% of them singletons, with about 4.6% in the top ten. This receptor was obtained from a middle-aged man with acute or convalescent COVID-19. Material for sequencing was peripheral blood. The rearrangement joins TRBV5-1 to TRBJ1-2, with D possibly matching TRBD1 (6 bases). CDR3 sequence (DNA): TGCGCCAGCAGCTTGGGACCCCCCAGGGGCCATTACTTCTATGGCTACACCTTC. Protein product: CASSLGPPRGHYFYGYTF. The full variable domain, in which reference TRBV5-1 and TRBJ1-2 provide the parts outside the CDR3, is KAGVTQTPRYLIKTRGQQVTLSCSPISGHRSVSWYQQTPGQGLQFLFEYFSETQRNKGNFPGRFSGRQFSNSRSEMNVSTLELGDSALYLCASSLGPPRGHYFYGYTFGSGTRLTVV.